The 18 T cell receptor beta chains below were found in one sample sequenced in a study of shared clonotypes between healthy human individuals. Clones were sequenced by immunoSEQ multiplex PCR, and TCRdb holds only the in-frame ones, with some missing. The profile covers more than 2 million clones, with about 95% appearing a single time and 0.9% to 1.4% taken by the ten largest. Naive CD8 cells lacked CD45RO and underwent positive selection for CCR7, leaving out terminally differentiated effector memory CD45RA+ cells. The sequenced material came from naive CD8+ T cells sorted from blood. These receptors came from a man in his late teens or twenties in good health.

DNA for the CDR3: TGCGCCAGCAGCCAAGGTGGGCTGGATGGCTACACCTTC. Translation gives CASSQGGLDGYTF. V usage is TRBV4-1 and J usage is TRBJ1-2; D is undetermined. The germline CDR1 and CDR2 sequences are MGHRA and YSYEKL. The length of the CDR3 is 13 residues. Trimming cost V 1 base and J 6 bases, with 9 bases left between them.

Regarding this clone: The same CDR3 can be traced to other DNA sequences in this sample. Here the CDR3 reads CASSPGLAGITDTQYF. The CDR3 DNA reads TGTGCCAGCAGCCCAGGACTAGCGGGGATCACAGATACGCAGTATTTT. The rearrangement joins TRBV13 to TRBJ2-3; the match to TRBD2 covers 12 bases. Unmatched junction bases numbered 5, after V lost 5 bases and J lost 2 bases. CDR3 size: 16 residues. Germline CDR1 PRHDT, CDR2 FYEKMQ (reference sequence).

V and J are TRBV13 and TRBJ2-5; the D gene could be TRBD1 or TRBD2 (5 bases each). Trimming took off 5 bases at V and 4 bases at J, with 14 bases between the two ends. From germline, CDR1 is PRHDT and CDR2 FYEKMQ (reference sequence). The CDR3 has 14 amino acids. The CDR3 region is CASSRGGLSETQYF. DNA for the CDR3: TGTGCCAGCAGCCGTGGGGGATTGTCAGAGACCCAGTACTTC.

This clone showed up just a few times. Other DNA sequences from this sample encode an identical CDR3 as well. The chain uses TRBV28 and TRBJ1-4, with D perhaps matching TRBD1 (5 bases). The CDR3 is 15 amino acids. CDR1 is MDHEN and CDR2 is SYDVKM in the germline V gene. V lost 0 bases to trimming and J lost 0 bases, with 5 bases between them. As DNA, the CDR3 is TGTGCCAGCAGTTTATGGGGGGCAACTAATGAAAAACTGTTTTTT. Protein: CASSLWGATNEKLFF. Using reference TRBV28 and TRBJ1-4 for the parts outside the CDR3, the full variable domain is DVKVTQSSRYLVKRTGEKVFLECVQDMDHENMFWYRQDPGLGLRLIYFSYDVKMKEKGDIPEGYSVSREKKERFSLILESASTNQTSMYLCASSLWGATNEKLFFGSGTQLSVL.

This chain uses TRBV7-9 with TRBJ1-6; D perhaps matches TRBD1 (6 bases). The germline V gene has CDR1 SEHNR and CDR2 FQNEAQ (reference sequence). V lost 5 bases to trimming and J lost 3 bases, with 14 bases between them. This CDR3 has 16 residues. The DNA of the CDR3 is TGTGCCAGCAGCACACATAGACAGGACTATAATTCACCCCTCCACTTT. Amino acid sequence: CASSTHRQDYNSPLHF.

This clone has more than one count but fewer than ten. The chain is built from TRBV25-1 and TRBJ2-2; a weak D match, TRBD1 (6 bases). The CDR3 has 14 residues. V lost 3 bases to trimming and J lost 9 bases, with 14 bases between them. Germline assignment: CDR1 MGHDK and CDR2 SYGVNS. In DNA, the CDR3 is TGTGCCAGCAGTGAGCCCAGGGGTTCCAGGGAGCTGTTTTTT. Its translation is CASSEPRGSRELFF.

This chain joins TRBV5-4 and TRBJ1-2; 9 bases align to TRBD1. The CDR3 covers 13 residues. Germline lookup yields CDR1 SGHNT and CDR2 YYREEE (reference sequence). V shed 4 bases, J shed 9 bases, and the junction held 7 bases outside the gene matches. The CDR3 region is CASSPDRGTSYTF. The DNA for the CDR3 is TGTGCCAGCAGCCCTGACAGGGGGACTAGCTACACCTTC.

This rearrangement joins TRBV12-5 to TRBJ2-7, with 12 bases identical to TRBD2. The CDR3 totals 19 residues. CDR1 and CDR2 from the germline V gene are LGHNT and FRNRAP. V was pared by 1 base and J by 2 bases, with 12 bases of the junction left unmatched. The CDR3 is CASGLAVMTSGSYPYEQYF. CDR3 DNA: TGTGCTAGTGGTTTGGCGGTAATGACTAGCGGGAGTTATCCCTACGAGCAGTACTTC.

The V gene is TRBV15, the J gene TRBJ2-2; 10 bases align to TRBD1. The CDR3 is 16 residues long. The V gene end was trimmed by 1 base and the J gene end by 4 bases; junction bases not matched to a gene: 3. Per germline, CDR1 LNHNV and CDR2 YYDKDF (reference sequence). The CDR3 loop is CATSRVGDRGTGELFF. The CDR3, as DNA: TGTGCCACCAGCAGAGTAGGGGACAGGGGCACCGGGGAGCTGTTTTTT.

The J gene is TRBJ2-5, the V gene TRBV28, with a weak D call TRBD1 (6 bases). Germline V gives CDR1 MDHEN, CDR2 SYDVKM. Between the trimmed V and J ends, which lost 4 bases and 1 base, there was a span of 28 bases. CDR3 length equals 20 residues. The CDR3 here is CASSSTGPTMFGLPQETQYF. CDR3 in DNA: TGTGCCAGCAGTTCGACAGGTCCCACTATGTTCGGGTTACCCCAAGAGACCCAGTACTTC.

This sequence joins TRBV19 and TRBJ1-1; D gene uncertain. V was shortened by 0 bases and J by 4 bases, with 12 bases between the two germline ends. Germline CDR1 and CDR2: LNHDA and SQIVND (reference sequence). This CDR3 contains 15 residues. The CDR3: CASSIDSRWGTEAFF. For the CDR3, the DNA is TGTGCCAGTAGTATAGATTCCCGTTGGGGCACTGAAGCTTTCTTT.

The V and J genes are TRBV5-5 and TRBJ1-1; D is unclear. The CDR3 is 12 residues long. V was shortened by 3 bases and J by 3 bases, with 6 bases between the two germline ends. Germline values: CDR1 SGHKS, CDR2 YYEKEE (reference sequence). The CDR3 coding sequence is TGTGCCAGCAGCTACGTTGACACTGAAGCTTTCTTT. It yields the protein CASSYVDTEAFF.

The chain couples TRBV4-1 to TRBJ2-1, with D perhaps given as TRBD1 or TRBD2 (5 bases each). This CDR3 contains 15 residues. The V gene lost 0 bases and the J gene lost 7 bases, with 13 bases spanning the gap. CDR1 is MGHRA, CDR2 YSYEKL, per germline. CDR3 loop: CASSQERLGRNEQFF. CDR3 nucleotides: TGCGCCAGCAGCCAAGAGCGGCTGGGACGGAATGAGCAGTTCTTC.

This sequence joins TRBV5-4 and TRBJ2-3; D is perhaps TRBD1 or TRBD2 (6 bases each). CDR1 is SGHNT, CDR2 YYREEE, per germline (reference sequence). This CDR3 region has 16 residues. The CDR3 region is CTTPAALRGGTDTQYF. In DNA, the CDR3 is TGTACCACCCCCGCGGCTCTTAGGGGGGGCACAGATACGCAGTATTTT.

V and J are TRBV28 and TRBJ2-7, with D perhaps TRBD2 (6 bases). Trimming pared 0 bases from V and 5 bases from J, leaving 29 bases between. The CDR3 spans 20 residues. Germline V lookup: CDR1 MDHEN, CDR2 SYDVKM. The CDR3 reads CASSLWETGTEGGFLHEQYF. The DNA for the CDR3 is TGTGCCAGCAGTTTATGGGAGACGGGGACTGAGGGAGGTTTTCTGCACGAGCAGTACTTC.

This clone showed up just once. The sample has other DNA sequences that encode this CDR3 too. The chain has TRBV6-6 and TRBJ2-7; 10 positions match TRBD2. CDR1 MNHNY and CDR2 SVGAGI come from the germline V gene (reference sequence). J gave up 3 bases and V 2 bases, and 1 base lay outside the gene matches. The CDR3 extends over 14 amino acids. The CDR3 nucleotides read TGTGCCAGCAGTTACGGACTAGCGGTCTACGAGCAGTACTTC. This codes for CASSYGLAVYEQYF.

This chain connects TRBV6-5 to TRBJ1-1; weak D call: TRBD1 (6 bases). V was pared by 2 bases and J by 2 bases, with 12 bases between. This CDR3 is built from 15 residues. CDR1 is MNHEY, CDR2 SVGAGI, per germline. DNA for the CDR3: TGTGCCAGCAGTTACCGGACAGAAGATAACACTGAAGCTTTCTTT. It is translated as CASSYRTEDNTEAFF.

This clone appeared a single time. The chain joins TRBV6-5 to TRBJ2-5; maybe TRBD2 (5 bases). CDR3 length: 15 amino acids. Germline CDR1 MNHEY, CDR2 SVGAGI. The V and J ends lost 4 bases and 2 bases respectively, with 14 bases between them. The DNA for the CDR3 is TGTGCCAGCAGTTCCCTCGGGGATACTCAAGAGACCCAGTACTTC. It translates to CASSSLGDTQETQYF.